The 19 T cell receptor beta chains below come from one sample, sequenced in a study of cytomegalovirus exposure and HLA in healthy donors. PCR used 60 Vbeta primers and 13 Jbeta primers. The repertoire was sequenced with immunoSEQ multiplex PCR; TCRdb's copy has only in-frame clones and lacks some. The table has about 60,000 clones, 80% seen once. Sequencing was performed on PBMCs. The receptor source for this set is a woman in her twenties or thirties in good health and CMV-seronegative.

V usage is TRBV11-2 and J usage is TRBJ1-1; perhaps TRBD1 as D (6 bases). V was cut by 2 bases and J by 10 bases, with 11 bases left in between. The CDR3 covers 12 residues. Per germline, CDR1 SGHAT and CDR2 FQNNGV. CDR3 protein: CASSLQGQPAFF. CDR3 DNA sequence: TGTGCCAGCAGCTTACAGGGGCAGCCAGCTTTCTTT.

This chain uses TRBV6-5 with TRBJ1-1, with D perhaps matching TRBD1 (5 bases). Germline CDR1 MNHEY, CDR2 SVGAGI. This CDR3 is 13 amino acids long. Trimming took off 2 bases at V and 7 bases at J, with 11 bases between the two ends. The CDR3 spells CASSYVDSFEAFF. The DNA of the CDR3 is TGTGCCAGCAGTTACGTTGACAGTTTTGAAGCTTTCTTT.

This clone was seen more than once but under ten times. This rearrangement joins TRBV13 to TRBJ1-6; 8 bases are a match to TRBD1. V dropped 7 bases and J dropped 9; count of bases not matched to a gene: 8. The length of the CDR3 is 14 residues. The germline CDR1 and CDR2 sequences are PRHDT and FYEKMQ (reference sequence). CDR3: CASTVTGGGSPLHF. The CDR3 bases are TGTGCCAGCACCGTAACAGGGGGAGGTTCACCCCTCCACTTT.

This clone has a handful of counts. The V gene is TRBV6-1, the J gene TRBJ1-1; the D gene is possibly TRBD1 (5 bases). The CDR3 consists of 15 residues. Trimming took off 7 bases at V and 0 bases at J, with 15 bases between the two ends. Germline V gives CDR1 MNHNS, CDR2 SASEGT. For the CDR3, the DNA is TGTGCCAGCACCGAATTAACAGGAATGAACACTGAAGCTTTCTTT. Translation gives CASTELTGMNTEAFF.

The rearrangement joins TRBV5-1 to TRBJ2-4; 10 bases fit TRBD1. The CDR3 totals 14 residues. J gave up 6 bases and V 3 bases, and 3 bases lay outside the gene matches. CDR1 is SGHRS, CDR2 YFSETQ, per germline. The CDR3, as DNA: TGCGCCAGCAGCTCGTGGGACAGGGGAAACATTCAGTACTTC. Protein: CASSSWDRGNIQYF. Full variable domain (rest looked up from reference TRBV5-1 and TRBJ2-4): KAGVTQTPRYLIKTRGQQVTLSCSPISGHRSVSWYQQTPGQGLQFLFEYFSETQRNKGNFPGRFSGRQFSNSRSEMNVSTLELGDSALYLCASSSWDRGNIQYFGAGTRLSVL.

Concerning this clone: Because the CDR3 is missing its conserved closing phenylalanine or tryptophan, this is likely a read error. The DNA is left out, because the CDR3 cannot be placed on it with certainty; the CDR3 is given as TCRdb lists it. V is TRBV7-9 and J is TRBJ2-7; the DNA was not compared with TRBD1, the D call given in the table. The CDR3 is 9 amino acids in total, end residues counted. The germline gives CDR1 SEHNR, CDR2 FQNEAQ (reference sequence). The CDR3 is CASSRINRT.

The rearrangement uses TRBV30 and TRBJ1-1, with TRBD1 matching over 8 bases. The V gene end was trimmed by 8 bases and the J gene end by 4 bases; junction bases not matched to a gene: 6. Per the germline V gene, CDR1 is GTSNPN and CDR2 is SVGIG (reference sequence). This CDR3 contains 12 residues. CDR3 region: CALTGARTEAFF. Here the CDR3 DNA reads TGTGCCCTGACAGGGGCGCGCACTGAAGCTTTCTTT.

DNA of the CDR3: TGTGCCAGCCAAGGCCGCGGGAGCGGGGATACGCAGTATTTT. This sequence encodes CASQGRGSGDTQYF. The chain carries TRBV11-3 and TRBJ2-3; the match to TRBD2 covers 7 bases. Trimming cost V 8 bases and J 6 bases; bases outside gene matches: 11. The germline gives CDR1 SGHNT, CDR2 YENEEA. The CDR3 consists of 14 residues.

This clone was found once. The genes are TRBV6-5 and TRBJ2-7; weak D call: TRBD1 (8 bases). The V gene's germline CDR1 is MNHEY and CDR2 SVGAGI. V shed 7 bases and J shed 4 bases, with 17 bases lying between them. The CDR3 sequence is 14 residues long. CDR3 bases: TGTGCCAGCACTAAAGCGGGACAGGAATACGAGCAGTACTTC. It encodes CASTKAGQEYEQYF.

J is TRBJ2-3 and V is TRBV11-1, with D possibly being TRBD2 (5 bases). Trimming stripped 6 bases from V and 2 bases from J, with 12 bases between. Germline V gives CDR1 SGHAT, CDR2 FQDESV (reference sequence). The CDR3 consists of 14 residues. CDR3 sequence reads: CASRTRSDTDTQYF. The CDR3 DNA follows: TGTGCCAGCAGAACTAGATCGGACACAGATACGCAGTATTTT. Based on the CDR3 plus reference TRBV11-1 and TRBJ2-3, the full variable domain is EAEVAQSPRYKITEKSQAVAFWCDPISGHATLYWYRQILGQGPELLVQFQDESVVDDSQLPKDRFSAERLKGVDSTLKIQPAELGDSAMYLCASRTRSDTDTQYFGPGTRLTVL.

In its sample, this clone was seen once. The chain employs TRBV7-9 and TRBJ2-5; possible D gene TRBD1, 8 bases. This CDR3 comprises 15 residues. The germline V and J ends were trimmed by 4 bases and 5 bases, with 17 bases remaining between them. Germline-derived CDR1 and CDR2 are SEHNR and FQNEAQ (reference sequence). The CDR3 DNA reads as TGTGCCAGCAGCTCCCAGGGGGCAGCGGGGGAGACCCAGTACTTC. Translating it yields CASSSQGAAGETQYF.

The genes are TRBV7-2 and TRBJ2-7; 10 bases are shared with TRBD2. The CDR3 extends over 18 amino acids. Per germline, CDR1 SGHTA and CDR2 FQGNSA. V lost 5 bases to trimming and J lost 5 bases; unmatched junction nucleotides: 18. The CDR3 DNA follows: TGTGCCAGCAGCCTAAGCTACGGACTAGCGGCTGGAGGGAACGAGCAGTACTTC. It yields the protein CASSLSYGLAAGGNEQYF.

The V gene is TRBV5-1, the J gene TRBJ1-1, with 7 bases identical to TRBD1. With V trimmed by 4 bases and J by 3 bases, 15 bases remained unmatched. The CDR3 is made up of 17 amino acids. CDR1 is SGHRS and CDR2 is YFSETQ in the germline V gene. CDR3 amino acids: CASSPSPSDRVYTEAFF. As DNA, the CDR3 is TGCGCCAGCAGCCCCTCCCCCTCCGACAGGGTCTACACTGAAGCTTTCTTT.

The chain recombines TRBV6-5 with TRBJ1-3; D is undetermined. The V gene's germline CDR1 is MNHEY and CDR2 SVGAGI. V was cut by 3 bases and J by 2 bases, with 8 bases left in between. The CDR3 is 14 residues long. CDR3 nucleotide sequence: TGTGCCAGCAGTTATGGCTCCACTGGAAACACCATATATTTT. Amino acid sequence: CASSYGSTGNTIYF.

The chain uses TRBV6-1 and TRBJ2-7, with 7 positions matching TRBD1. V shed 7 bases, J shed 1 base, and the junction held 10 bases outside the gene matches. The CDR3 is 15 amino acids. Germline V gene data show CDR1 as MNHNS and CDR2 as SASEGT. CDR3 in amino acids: CASNSFGTASYEQYF. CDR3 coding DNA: TGTGCCAGCAACTCTTTCGGGACAGCATCCTACGAGCAGTACTTC.

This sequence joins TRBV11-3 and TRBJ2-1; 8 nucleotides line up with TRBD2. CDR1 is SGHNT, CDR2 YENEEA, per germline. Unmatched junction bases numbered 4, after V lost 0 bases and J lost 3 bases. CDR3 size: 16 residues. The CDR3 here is CASSLEAGAGYNEQFF. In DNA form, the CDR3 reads TGTGCCAGCAGCTTAGAAGCGGGAGCGGGCTACAATGAGCAGTTCTTC. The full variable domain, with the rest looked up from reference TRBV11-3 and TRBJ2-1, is EAGVVQSPRYKIIEKKQPVAFWCNPISGHNTLYWYLQNLGQGPELLIRYENEEAVDDSQLPKDRFSAERLKGVDSTLKIQPAELGDSAVYLCASSLEAGAGYNEQFFGPGTRLTVL.

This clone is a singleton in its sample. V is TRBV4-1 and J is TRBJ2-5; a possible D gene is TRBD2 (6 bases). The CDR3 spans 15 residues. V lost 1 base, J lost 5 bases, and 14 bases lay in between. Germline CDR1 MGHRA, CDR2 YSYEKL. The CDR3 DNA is TGCGCCAGCAGCCAAGTTGGCGGGAAACGGGAGACCCAGTACTTC. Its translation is CASSQVGGKRETQYF.

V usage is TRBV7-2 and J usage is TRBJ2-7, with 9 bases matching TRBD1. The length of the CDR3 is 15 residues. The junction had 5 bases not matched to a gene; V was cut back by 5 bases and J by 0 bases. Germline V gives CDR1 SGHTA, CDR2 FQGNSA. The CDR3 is CASSTQTGGSYEQYF. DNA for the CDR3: TGTGCCAGCAGCACCCAGACAGGGGGCTCCTACGAGCAGTACTTC. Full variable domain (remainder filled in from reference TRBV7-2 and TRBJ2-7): GAGVSQSPSNKVTEKGKDVELRCDPISGHTALYWYRQSLGQGLEFLIYFQGNSAPDKSGLPSDRFSAERTGGSVSTLTIQRTQQEDSAVYLCASSTQTGGSYEQYFGPGTRLTVT.

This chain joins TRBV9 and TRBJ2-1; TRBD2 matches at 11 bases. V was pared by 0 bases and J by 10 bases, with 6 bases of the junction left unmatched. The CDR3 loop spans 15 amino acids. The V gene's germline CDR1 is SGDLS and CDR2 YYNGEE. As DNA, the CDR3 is TGTGCCAGCAGCGTAGGTCTAGCGGGGGGTTGGGAGCAGTTCTTC. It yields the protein CASSVGLAGGWEQFF.